This TCR beta chain originates from a study of T cell changes during pregnancy in multiple sclerosis. The CDR3 sequence is 15 residues long. The V gene's germline CDR1 is SGHTA and CDR2 FQGNSA. Trimming stripped 4 bases from V and 3 bases from J, with 16 bases between. Clones were read by immunoSEQ multiplex PCR, and TCRdb kept only the in-frame ones, dropping some. Of some 47,000 clones in the sample, 70% to 90% are singletons; the top ten hold about 2%. The chain links TRBV7-2 to TRBJ2-7; D may be TRBD2 (5 bases). The sample consisted of peripheral blood, taken in the first trimester of pregnancy. The source of this sequence is a female donor with multiple sclerosis, enrolled in a pregnancy study. In DNA form, the CDR3 reads TGTGCCAGCAGCTGGACTGTGGCAGGAGGCTACGAGCAGTACTTC. Translated, it gives CASSWTVAGGYEQYF.